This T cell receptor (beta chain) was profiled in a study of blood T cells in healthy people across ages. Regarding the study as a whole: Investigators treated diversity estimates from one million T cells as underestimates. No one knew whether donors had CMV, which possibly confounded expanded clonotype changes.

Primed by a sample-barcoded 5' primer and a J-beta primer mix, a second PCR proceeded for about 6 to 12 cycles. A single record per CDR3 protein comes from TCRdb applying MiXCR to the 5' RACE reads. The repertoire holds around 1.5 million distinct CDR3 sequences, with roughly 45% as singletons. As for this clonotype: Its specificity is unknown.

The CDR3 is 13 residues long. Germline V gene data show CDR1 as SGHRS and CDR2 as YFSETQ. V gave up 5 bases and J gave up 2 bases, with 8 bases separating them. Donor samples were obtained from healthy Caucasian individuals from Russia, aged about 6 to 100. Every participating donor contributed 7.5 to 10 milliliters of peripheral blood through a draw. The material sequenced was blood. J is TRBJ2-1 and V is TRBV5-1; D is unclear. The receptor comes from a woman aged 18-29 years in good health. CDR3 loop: CASRALTYNEQFF. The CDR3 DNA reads TGCGCCAGCAGGGCCCTTACCTACAATGAGCAGTTCTTC.